These 24 T cell receptor beta chains came from one sample sequenced in a study of T cells in tuberculosis. Clones were read by immunoSEQ multiplex PCR, and TCRdb kept only the in-frame ones, dropping some. The sample yields 54,000 or so clones, about 76% seen once. After thawing and overnight rest, PBMC were stained with GMM-loaded CD1B tetramer, viability dye and anti-CD3 for sorting. CD1B tetramers were loaded with Rhodococcus equi-derived C32 glucose monomycolate. Material: CD1b-GMM tetramer-negative cells sorted from PBMCs. The receptor set was obtained from an adult woman with latent tuberculosis.

The genes are TRBV18 and TRBJ2-1; D perhaps matches TRBD2 (5 bases). This CDR3 has 17 amino acids. V was cut by 6 bases and J by 2 bases, with 20 bases left in between. Looked up from germline, CDR1 is KGHSH and CDR2 is LQKENI. The chain's CDR3 is CASSTKEGLRPYNEQFF. DNA of the CDR3: TGTGCCAGCTCGACTAAAGAAGGGCTCCGACCCTACAATGAGCAGTTCTTC. Using reference TRBV18 and TRBJ2-1 for the parts outside the CDR3, the full variable domain is NAGVMQNPRHLVRRRGQEARLRCSPMKGHSHVYWYRQLPEEGLKFMVYLQKENIIDESGMPKERFSAEFPKEGPSILRIQQVVRGDSAAYFCASSTKEGLRPYNEQFFGPGTRLTVL.

V is TRBV6-1 and J is TRBJ2-7; 9 nucleotides agree with TRBD1. The ends lost 3 bases at V and 3 bases at J; junction bases unmatched: 6. The germline V gene has CDR1 MNHNS and CDR2 SASEGT. The CDR3 contains 15 residues. The CDR3 coding sequence is TGTGCCAGCAGTGATAGGGACAGGGACTACTACGAGCAGTACTTC. Translation: CASSDRDRDYYEQYF.

The genes are TRBV2 and TRBJ1-6, with TRBD1 as a possible D gene (6 bases). Germline V CDR1 and CDR2: SNHLY, FYNNEI. This CDR3 has 16 amino acids. Deletions cut 6 bases from V and 5 bases from J, with 17 bases between. The CDR3 loop is CASSLKGVINNSPLHF. CDR3 in DNA: TGTGCCAGCAGCCTAAAGGGGGTGATTAATAATTCACCCCTCCACTTT.

The chain has TRBV11-2 and TRBJ1-1; unclear D gene. V was pared by 0 bases and J by 3 bases, with 11 bases between. The CDR3 consists of 15 residues. CDR1 and CDR2 from the germline V gene are SGHAT and FQNNGV. CDR3 region: CASSLDGGVHTEAFF. The DNA for the CDR3 is TGTGCCAGCAGCTTAGATGGCGGGGTACACACTGAAGCTTTCTTT.

The genes are TRBV29-1 and TRBJ1-1; 8 positions match TRBD1. Losses at the gene ends were 3 bases for V and 4 bases for J; bases not matched to a gene: 7. Germline CDR1 reads SQVTM; CDR2 reads ANQGSEA. This CDR3 region has 14 residues. CDR3 amino acids: CSVDRGRLGTEAFF. As DNA, the CDR3 is TGCAGCGTTGACAGGGGGCGGTTGGGCACTGAAGCTTTCTTT.

The V call is TRBV5-6, the J call TRBJ2-7, with D perhaps matching TRBD1 (5 bases). CDR1 is SGHDT and CDR2 is YYEEEE in the germline V gene. The CDR3 is 15 amino acids. V shed 0 bases and J shed 3 bases, with 13 bases lying between them. The CDR3 protein is CASSLGGLAGYEQYF. The CDR3 nucleotides are TGTGCCAGCAGCTTGGGGGGCCTCGCCGGCTACGAGCAGTACTTC.

The chain combines TRBV2 with TRBJ2-5; D is possibly TRBD2 (6 bases). The CDR3 consists of 14 residues. From germline, CDR1 is SNHLY and CDR2 FYNNEI. Trimming cost V 4 bases and J 3 bases, with 12 bases left between them. The CDR3 DNA sequence: TGTGCCAGCAGTGTAAGGTGGGGGGAAGAGACCCAGTACTTC. The encoded protein is CASSVRWGEETQYF.

The chain links TRBV6-1 to TRBJ2-2, with 9 bases identical to TRBD2. The CDR3 covers 14 residues. The germline V gene encodes CDR1 MNHNS and CDR2 SASEGT. Trimming removed 6 bases from V and 8 bases from J; junction bases left unmatched: 7. The CDR3 loop is CASRPSGVKGELFF. The CDR3 DNA reads TGTGCCAGCAGACCTAGCGGGGTCAAGGGGGAGCTGTTTTTT.

This clone was seen once. The rearrangement links TRBV6-1 to TRBJ2-7; tentative D call: TRBD2 (7 bases). Germline lookup yields CDR1 MNHNS and CDR2 SASEGT. Deletions cut 9 bases from V and 6 bases from J, with 21 bases between. The CDR3 extends over 14 amino acids. The CDR3 coding sequence is TGTGCCAGTGGGGGGGGCCGCGGCACCGGCGAGCAGTACTTC. Translated: CASGGGRGTGEQYF.

The chain couples TRBV7-8 to TRBJ1-1, with a possible D match to TRBD1 (5 bases). This CDR3 contains 15 residues. Trimming stripped 2 bases from V and 0 bases from J, with 10 bases between. CDR1 SGHVS and CDR2 FQNEAQ come from the germline V gene. DNA of the CDR3: TGTGCCAGCAGCTTACAGGGCGGCGTGAACACTGAAGCTTTCTTT. It yields the protein CASSLQGGVNTEAFF.

The rearrangement links TRBV21-1 to TRBJ2-5; TRBD2, the table's D call, was not compared with the DNA. TRBV21-1 is a documented pseudogene. This CDR3 comprises 16 residues. The CDR3, as DNA: TGTGCCAGCAGCAAAGCAGAGCGGGGGGTCAAAGAGACCCAGTACTTC. It encodes CASSKAERGVKETQYF.

The DNA for the CDR3 is TGTGCCAGCAGCCCAGTGGGAGCGGGGGGTCGAGAGACCCAGTACTTC. Its translation: CASSPVGAGGRETQYF. The genes are TRBV7-3 and TRBJ2-5, with 9 bases lining up with TRBD2. The germline CDR1 and CDR2 sequences are SGHTA and FQGTGA. J was trimmed by 4 bases and V by 5 bases; bases with no gene match: 11. CDR3 length equals 16 residues.

The chain links TRBV27 to TRBJ2-5; 8 bases map to TRBD2. The end of the DNA aligns better with TRBJ2-7, so the J call may be wrong. Germline loops: CDR1 MNHEY, CDR2 SMNVEV (reference sequence). This CDR3 has 13 residues. The CDR3 reads CASSLREGYEQYF. The CDR3 DNA reads as TGTGCCAGCAGTCTCCGGGAGGGGTACGAGCAGTACTTC.

This sequence joins TRBV18 and TRBJ2-1, with 9 nucleotides matching TRBD2. V dropped 6 bases and J dropped 6; count of bases not matched to a gene: 9. This CDR3 comprises 15 residues. Per germline, CDR1 KGHSH and CDR2 LQKENI. In nucleotides, the CDR3 is TGTGCCAGCTCCTCAGGCGGGAGGGCCCTCAATGAGCAGTTCTTC. This codes for CASSSGGRALNEQFF.

The chain employs TRBV5-4 and TRBJ1-1; D is perhaps TRBD1 (6 bases). The V end lost 3 bases, the J end lost 5 bases, and 20 bases lay between the germline ends. The CDR3 runs 16 residues. Germline V gene lookup returns CDR1 SGHNT and CDR2 YYREEE (reference sequence). For the CDR3, the DNA is TGTGCCAGCAGCTCCCGGGGGGGCCCTGTGAGGACTGAAGCTTTCTTT. The encoded protein is CASSSRGGPVRTEAFF. Together with reference TRBV5-4 and TRBJ1-1, the CDR3 gives the full variable domain: ETGVTQSPTHLIKTRGQQVTLRCSSQSGHNTVSWYQQALGQGPQFIFQYYREEENGRGNFPPRFSGLQFPNYSSELNVNALELDDSALYLCASSSRGGPVRTEAFFGQGTRLTVV.

J is TRBJ2-7 and V is TRBV5-4; 10 bases map to TRBD2. The germline V gene encodes CDR1 SGHNT and CDR2 YYREEE (reference sequence). The CDR3 totals 14 residues. Unmatched junction bases numbered 2, after V lost 1 base and J lost 4 bases. The CDR3 DNA follows: TGTGCCAGCAGCTTGAGGACTAGCGGTTACGAGCAGTACTTC. Protein: CASSLRTSGYEQYF.

The chain couples TRBV2 to TRBJ2-3; the match to TRBD2 covers 10 bases. The CDR3 consists of 16 residues. Germline CDR1 SNHLY, CDR2 FYNNEI. The trim removed 5 bases at V and 5 bases at J, leaving 10 bases unmatched. The CDR3 nucleotides read TGTGCCAGCAGTCAAAGCGGGGGGGCCTCTGGAGATACGCAGTATTTT. As protein: CASSQSGGASGDTQYF.

V usage is TRBV7-2 and J usage is TRBJ2-3; a possible D gene is TRBD1 (5 bases). The germline CDR1 and CDR2 sequences are SGHTA and FQGNSA. The CDR3 totals 16 residues. Trimming shortened V by 1 base and J by 2 bases, and 13 bases separated the two germline ends. The CDR3 region has the DNA TGTGCCAGCAGCTTAGGAGCCTCAGGGTACACAGATACGCAGTATTTT. The encoded protein is CASSLGASGYTDTQYF.

The table lists this clone with a few counts. The gene calls are TRBV29-1 and TRBJ1-2, with 7 bases that match TRBD1. Germline loops: CDR1 SQVTM, CDR2 ANQGSEA. Trimming removed 5 bases from V and 4 bases from J; junction bases left unmatched: 1. The CDR3 is made up of 11 amino acids. For the CDR3, the DNA is TGCAGCGTTCGGGACAGCTATGGCTACACCTTC. Translation gives CSVRDSYGYTF.

V and J are TRBV5-4 and TRBJ2-5; D perhaps matches TRBD2 (5 bases). V lost 0 bases and J lost 5, with 11 bases in between. The V gene's germline CDR1 is SGHNT and CDR2 YYREEE (reference sequence). This CDR3 spans 14 amino acids. In nucleotides, the CDR3 is TGTGCCAGCAGCTTGGACGGGGTGTGGGAGACCCAGTACTTC. It specifies CASSLDGVWETQYF.

This chain uses TRBV5-5 with TRBJ2-7; D not certain. CDR1 SGHKS and CDR2 YYEKEE come from the germline V gene (reference sequence). Trimming pared 4 bases from V and 4 bases from J, leaving 9 bases between. This CDR3 has 12 residues. The CDR3 sequence: CASSTAAYEQYF. In nucleotides, the CDR3 is TGTGCCAGCAGCACGGCGGCATACGAGCAGTACTTC.

This clone was observed once. The gene calls are TRBV6-5 and TRBJ2-2, with D tentatively TRBD1 (6 bases). Germline V gene sequence: CDR1 MNHEY, CDR2 SVGAGI. The CDR3 loop spans 14 amino acids. The ends were cut back, 4 bases at V and 4 bases at J, with 10 bases in the middle. The CDR3 is CASSSNRVTGELFF. The CDR3 nucleotides read TGTGCCAGCAGTTCCAACAGGGTCACCGGGGAGCTGTTTTTT.

The chain has TRBV15 and TRBJ1-5; D is possibly TRBD1 (6 bases). The CDR3 consists of 15 residues. CDR1 LNHNV and CDR2 YYDKDF come from the germline V gene (reference sequence). V was trimmed by 0 bases and J by 11 bases, leaving 17 bases between them. CDR3 sequence reads: CATSRDDPQGRAQHF. The CDR3 DNA is TGTGCCACCAGCAGAGATGACCCCCAGGGGAGAGCCCAGCATTTT.

CDR3 sequence (DNA): TGCACCAGCAGCCGGGAGAAAGTGCTCACCTACGAGCAGTACTTC. It yields the protein CTSSREKVLTYEQYF. V gene TRBV1 combines with J gene TRBJ2-7; TRBD2 reflects the table's D call only, with no check against the DNA. TRBV1 is a documented pseudogene. The CDR3 length is 15 residues.